The 31 T cell receptor beta chains listed next were all sequenced from one sample in a study. TCRdb recomputed calls from the 5' RACE reads with MiXCR, one row per CDR3 protein. The profile shows approximately 30,000 distinct CDR3 sequences, approximately 25% of them singletons. The sequenced sample was memory CD4+ T cells sorted from blood. Stated subset: memory CD4+ T cells, CD4+CD45RO+CD25-. All receptors derive from a female donor with breast cancer.

This clonotype showed up just a few times. One end of the junction does not line up with germline, which may come from a read error. This chain joins TRBV14 and TRBJ2-5; perhaps TRBD2 as D (6 bases). The CDR3 totals 17 residues. CDR1 and CDR2 from the germline V gene are SGHDN and FVKESK. The CDR3 reads CASSQDPGTLFEGLGNF. CDR3 nucleotide sequence: TGTGCCAGCAGCCAAGACCCCGGGACTCTCTTCGAGGGCCTCGGGAACTTC.

This chain joins TRBV18 and TRBJ2-5; perhaps TRBD2 as D (6 bases). The germline V gene encodes CDR1 KGHSH and CDR2 LQKENI. CDR3 length: 14 amino acids. The germline V and J ends were trimmed by 5 bases and 5 bases, with 15 bases remaining between them. The CDR3 sequence is CASSKSTGVETQYF. The CDR3 bases are TGTGCCAGCTCAAAGTCAACGGGAGTGGAGACCCAGTACTTC.

This clonotype was seen only a few times. The V call is TRBV2, the J call TRBJ2-1; D unresolved. CDR3 size: 13 residues. V was trimmed by 10 bases and J by 7 bases, leaving 17 bases between them. The germline gives CDR1 SNHLY, CDR2 FYNNEI. The CDR3, as DNA: TGTGCCACCCAGTACGCTAGGTCTAATGAGCAGTTCTTC. It specifies CATQYARSNEQFF.

This clonotype was counted only a few times. The chain couples TRBV4-1 to TRBJ1-2, with TRBD1 matching over 12 bases. From germline, CDR1 is MGHRA and CDR2 YSYEKL. V lost 4 bases to trimming and J lost 8 bases; unmatched junction nucleotides: 8. The CDR3 has 15 residues. The CDR3 spells CASSPWDRGLGGYTF. Written as DNA, the CDR3 is TGCGCCAGCAGCCCTTGGGACAGGGGGCTGGGGGGCTACACCTTC.

The V call is TRBV24-1, the J call TRBJ2-5; maybe TRBD1 (5 bases). V lost 7 bases, J lost 4 bases, and 18 bases lay in between. Germline lookup yields CDR1 KGHDR and CDR2 SFDVKD. This CDR3 has 15 residues. The CDR3 DNA is TGTGCCACCAGAGACTCAAGGGGTTTGGGAGAGACCCAGTACTTC. It encodes CATRDSRGLGETQYF.

The rearrangement links TRBV2 to TRBJ2-6; the D is unclear. CDR1 SNHLY and CDR2 FYNNEI come from the germline V gene. The CDR3 consists of 14 residues. Trimming removed 7 bases from V and 0 bases from J, with 7 bases in between. The DNA of the CDR3 is TGTGCCAGCAAGGGAAGCTCTGGGGCCAACGTCCTGACTTTC. As protein: CASKGSSGANVLTF.

This clonotype was observed a few times. The chain uses TRBV9 and TRBJ2-7; 9 nucleotides align to TRBD2. J gave up 4 bases and V 0 bases, and 5 bases lay outside the gene matches. The CDR3 extends over 15 amino acids. The germline V gene has CDR1 SGDLS and CDR2 YYNGEE. CDR3 in DNA: TGTGCCAGCAGCGTAGCTGGTAGCGGGAGTTACGAGCAGTACTTC. It specifies CASSVAGSGSYEQYF.

This clonotype was detected a few times. The rearrangement uses TRBV27 and TRBJ1-2; TRBD1 aligns across 7 bases. Losses at the gene ends were 4 bases for V and 4 bases for J; bases not matched to a gene: 6. The germline CDR1 and CDR2 sequences are MNHEY and SMNVEV (reference sequence). The CDR3 consists of 14 residues. The CDR3 DNA reads as TGTGCCAGCAGTTACAGGGGTATAGGCTATGGCTACACCTTC. Protein: CASSYRGIGYGYTF.

Relative to its sample, this clonotype is medium-sized. The chain links TRBV5-4 to TRBJ2-7, with a possible D match to TRBD1 (6 bases). V lost 5 bases and J 6 bases, leaving 15 bases between the germline ends. CDR1 is SGHNT, CDR2 YYREEE, per germline (reference sequence). This CDR3 has 13 amino acids. CDR3 coding DNA: TGTGCCAGCAGGCCCTCCGGGACAACCGAGCAGTACTTC. Translation gives CASRPSGTTEQYF.

This clonotype was counted ten times or more. This sequence joins TRBV4-1 and TRBJ2-2; TRBD2 might be the D (5 bases). Looked up from germline, CDR1 is MGHRA and CDR2 is YSYEKL. V lost 2 bases and J 6 bases, leaving 16 bases between the germline ends. The CDR3 covers 16 residues. The CDR3 DNA sequence: TGCGCCAGCAGCCAATCTGACCTTAGAGGGCCCGGGGAGCTGTTTTTT. Its translation: CASSQSDLRGPGELFF.

The rearrangement joins TRBV20-1 to TRBJ2-7; D is perhaps TRBD1 or TRBD2 (5 bases each). Per the germline V gene, CDR1 is DFQATT and CDR2 is SNEGSKA (reference sequence). The CDR3 consists of 14 residues. The germline V and J ends were trimmed by 5 bases and 1 base, with 15 bases remaining between them. The CDR3 loop reads CSAVRDALSYEQYF. For the CDR3, the DNA is TGCAGTGCTGTCCGGGACGCCCTTTCCTACGAGCAGTACTTC.

The V and J genes are TRBV29-1 and TRBJ2-7; the D is unclear. V lost 6 bases, J lost 0 bases, and 12 bases lay in between. The CDR3 is 13 residues long. Germline loops: CDR1 SQVTM, CDR2 ANQGSEA. CDR3 in amino acids: CSVATESSYEQYF. CDR3 sequence (DNA): TGCAGCGTGGCGACTGAGAGCTCCTACGAGCAGTACTTC.

The genes are TRBV29-1 and TRBJ2-2, with D perhaps matching TRBD1 (6 bases). Looked up from germline, CDR1 is SQVTM and CDR2 is ANQGSEA. V dropped 7 bases and J dropped 3 bases, with 15 bases sitting between them. The CDR3 totals 14 residues. This CDR3 reads CSAATGFHTGELFF. Written as DNA, the CDR3 is TGCAGCGCCGCGACAGGTTTCCACACCGGGGAGCTGTTTTTT.

Sample share makes this clonotype medium-sized. The rearrangement uses TRBV4-3 and TRBJ2-5, with a tentative D call TRBD1 (7 bases). The CDR3 runs to 15 residues. Germline CDR1 and CDR2: LGHNA and YSLEER. V lost 4 bases and J 5 bases, leaving 17 bases between the germline ends. In DNA form, the CDR3 reads TGCGCCAGCAGCCGAACGACAGGGAGCGGGGAGACCCAGTACTTC. It codes for CASSRTTGSGETQYF.

This clonotype was observed a few times. The gene calls are TRBV3-1 and TRBJ1-5; D is possibly TRBD1 (6 bases). V was trimmed by 1 base and J by 0 bases, leaving 16 bases between them. The CDR3 consists of 18 residues. Per germline, CDR1 LGHDT and CDR2 YNNKEL (reference sequence). CDR3 sequence: CASSQAGWGRNSNQPQHF. CDR3 bases: TGTGCCAGCAGCCAAGCAGGATGGGGGCGAAATAGCAATCAGCCCCAGCATTTT. Full variable domain (rest looked up from reference TRBV3-1 and TRBJ1-5): DTAVSQTPKYLVTQMGNDKSIKCEQNLGHDTMYWYKQDSKKFLKIMFSYNNKELIINETVPNRFSPKSPDKAHLNLHINSLELGDSAVYFCASSQAGWGRNSNQPQHFGDGTRLSIL.

By sample fraction, this clonotype is medium-sized. This chain joins TRBV7-7 and TRBJ2-2; D uncertain. V lost 1 base to trimming and J lost 5 bases, with 2 bases between them. CDR1 and CDR2 from the germline V gene are SSHAT and FNYEAQ (reference sequence). This CDR3 has 12 residues. The CDR3 spells CASSLGTGELFF. The CDR3 DNA reads TGTGCCAGCAGCTTAGGGACCGGGGAGCTGTTTTTT.

This clonotype was detected ten times or more. CDR3 sequence reads: CASSWEPGQGQYNEQFF. The CDR3, as DNA: TGTGCCAGCAGTTGGGAACCGGGACAGGGTCAATACAATGAGCAGTTCTTC. The rearrangement links TRBV6-2 or TRBV6-3 to TRBJ2-1, with 9 bases identical to TRBD1. Germline CDR1 MNHEY, CDR2 SVGEGT. V was clipped by 4 bases and J by 4 bases; unmatched bases: 11. The CDR3 is 17 amino acids.

V and J are TRBV7-9 and TRBJ1-3; D is uncertain. The CDR3 is 14 amino acids. Deletions cut 0 bases from V and 5 bases from J, with 8 bases between. CDR1 SEHNR and CDR2 FQNEAQ come from the germline V gene (reference sequence). The CDR3 sequence is CASSLAPSRNTIYF. In DNA form, the CDR3 reads TGTGCCAGCAGCTTAGCTCCGTCGAGAAACACCATATATTTT.

This clonotype has ten or more counts. V usage is TRBV6-5 and J usage is TRBJ2-3, with unresolved D. Trimming left V 8 bases short and J 4 bases short, with 10 bases between. The CDR3 loop spans 12 amino acids. Germline CDR1 MNHEY, CDR2 SVGAGI. The chain's CDR3 is CASRSGADTQYF. The CDR3 nucleotides read TGTGCCAGCCGAAGTGGTGCAGATACGCAGTATTTT.

This clonotype came up many times. This chain connects TRBV4-2 to TRBJ2-7; 11 positions match TRBD2. V lost 2 bases, J lost 3 bases, and 18 bases stayed unmatched. Germline V gives CDR1 LGHNA, CDR2 YNFKEQ. The CDR3 has 20 residues. The CDR3: CASSQFQSSGGAVLFYEQYF. In DNA, the CDR3 is TGTGCCAGCAGCCAATTTCAGAGTAGCGGGGGGGCTGTGCTATTCTACGAGCAGTACTTC.

V and J are TRBV2 and TRBJ2-7; D is unresolved. The length of the CDR3 is 14 residues. Trimming left V 0 bases short and J 7 bases short, with 13 bases between. Germline V lookup: CDR1 SNHLY, CDR2 FYNNEI. The CDR3 protein is CASSEAINPWEQYF. Written as DNA, the CDR3 is TGTGCCAGCAGTGAAGCGATTAACCCCTGGGAGCAGTACTTC.

The V call is TRBV6-1, the J call TRBJ1-1, with TRBD1 as a possible D gene (6 bases). Deletions cut 6 bases from V and 4 bases from J, with 12 bases between. CDR3 length equals 13 residues. Germline V gene data show CDR1 as MNHNS and CDR2 as SASEGT. CDR3: CASSLTGLTEAFF. The CDR3 nucleotides are TGTGCCAGCAGCTTGACAGGTCTCACTGAAGCTTTCTTT.

The chain recombines TRBV6-5 with TRBJ2-5; tentatively, D is TRBD1 (6 bases). Germline V gene sequence: CDR1 MNHEY, CDR2 SVGAGI. This CDR3 is built from 13 residues. The germline V and J ends were trimmed by 7 bases and 3 bases, with 12 bases remaining between them. The DNA of the CDR3 is TGTGCCAGCACCCCACAGGGAGAAGAGACCCAGTACTTC. Its protein product is CASTPQGEETQYF.

Comment on this clonotype: The conserved final phenylalanine or tryptophan is absent from the CDR3, which likely points to a read error. This chain connects TRBV9 to TRBJ2-1; weak D call: TRBD1 (6 bases). The V and J ends lost 4 bases and 7 bases respectively, with 18 bases between them. From germline, CDR1 is SGDLS and CDR2 YYNGEE. This CDR3 region has 15 residues. CDR3 bases: TGTGCCAGCAGCCCGACAGGAGCGATCGCTAATGAGCAGTTCCTC. Encoded protein: CASSPTGAIANEQFL.

This chain connects TRBV4-1 to TRBJ1-2; TRBD1 might be the D (6 bases). The length of the CDR3 is 15 residues. Germline V gene data show CDR1 as MGHRA and CDR2 as YSYEKL. The V gene lost 1 base and the J gene lost 3 bases, with 12 bases spanning the gap. CDR3 in amino acids: CASSQVTGSYYGYTF. CDR3 in DNA: TGCGCCAGCAGCCAAGTGACAGGTTCCTACTATGGCTACACCTTC.

This clonotype was detected many times. CDR3: CAIVQGFYEQYF. The DNA for the CDR3 is TGTGCCATCGTACAGGGTTTCTACGAGCAGTACTTC. The genes are TRBV7-9 and TRBJ2-7; D might be TRBD1 (6 bases). V dropped 10 bases and J dropped 3 bases, with 13 bases sitting between them. The CDR3 is 12 amino acids. Germline V lookup: CDR1 SEHNR, CDR2 FQNEAQ (reference sequence).

On this clonotype: This could be a read error, since a much larger clone is one nucleotide away. V is TRBV30 and J is TRBJ2-1, with a possible D match to TRBD1 (5 bases). There are 14 residues in the CDR3. Looked up from germline, CDR1 is GTSNPN and CDR2 is SVGIG (reference sequence). The CDR3 sequence: CAWSVKGYYNEQIF. CDR3 nucleotide sequence: TGTGCCTGGAGTGTTAAGGGGTATTACAATGAGCAGATCTTC.

In this sample, this clonotype turned up a few times. The chain recombines TRBV11-2 with TRBJ2-3; 7 bases are a match to TRBD2. The ends lost 3 bases at V and 6 bases at J; junction bases unmatched: 9. In germline, CDR1 is SGHAT, CDR2 FQNNGV. This CDR3 spans 15 amino acids. In DNA, the CDR3 is TGTGCCAGCAGCTTGACTAGCCCAAGATGGGATACGCAGTATTTT. This codes for CASSLTSPRWDTQYF.

The chain links TRBV20-1 to TRBJ2-2, with D uncertain. Germline CDR1 reads DFQATT; CDR2 reads SNEGSKA (reference sequence). V lost 0 bases and J lost 7, with 6 bases in between. CDR3 length equals 12 residues. This CDR3 reads CSARDLYGELFF. The CDR3 nucleotides read TGCAGTGCTAGAGATTTATACGGGGAGCTGTTTTTT.

This clonotype was observed a handful of times. V and J are TRBV3-1 and TRBJ2-7, with D possibly matching TRBD1 (6 bases). The germline gives CDR1 LGHDT, CDR2 YNNKEL (reference sequence). Trimming took 4 bases from V and 4 from J, leaving 20 bases between them. There are 16 residues in the CDR3. The DNA of the CDR3 is TGTGCCAGCAGCCTATCAGACGGGACAAGACCGTACGAGCAGTACTTC. It translates to CASSLSDGTRPYEQYF.

In the case of this clonotype: A clone one base away is much larger, so this may be a read error. The chain uses TRBV6-5 and TRBJ2-1; D ambiguous. CDR1 is MNHEY, CDR2 SVGAGI, per germline. The CDR3 is made up of 11 amino acids. CDR3 protein: CAGSLGNEQFF. Here the CDR3 DNA reads TGTGCCGGCAGTTTAGGAAATGAGCAGTTCTTC.